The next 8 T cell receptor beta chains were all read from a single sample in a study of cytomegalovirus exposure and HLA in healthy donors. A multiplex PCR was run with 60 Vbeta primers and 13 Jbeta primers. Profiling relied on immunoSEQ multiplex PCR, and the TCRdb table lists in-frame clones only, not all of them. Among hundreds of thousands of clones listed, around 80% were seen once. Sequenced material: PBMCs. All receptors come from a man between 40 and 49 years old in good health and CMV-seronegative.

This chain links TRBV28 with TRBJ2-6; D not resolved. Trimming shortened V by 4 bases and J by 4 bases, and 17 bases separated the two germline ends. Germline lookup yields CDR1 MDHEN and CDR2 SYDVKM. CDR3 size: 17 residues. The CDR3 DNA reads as TGTGCCAGCAGTTACGATGACTCAAGGTCCGGGGCCAACGTCCTGACTTTC. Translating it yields CASSYDDSRSGANVLTF.

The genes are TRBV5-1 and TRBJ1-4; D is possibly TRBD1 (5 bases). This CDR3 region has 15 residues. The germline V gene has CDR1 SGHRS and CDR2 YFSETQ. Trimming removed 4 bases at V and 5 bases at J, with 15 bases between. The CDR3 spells CASSTIGVSNEKLFF. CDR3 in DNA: TGCGCCAGCAGCACCATAGGGGTGAGCAATGAAAAACTGTTTTTT.

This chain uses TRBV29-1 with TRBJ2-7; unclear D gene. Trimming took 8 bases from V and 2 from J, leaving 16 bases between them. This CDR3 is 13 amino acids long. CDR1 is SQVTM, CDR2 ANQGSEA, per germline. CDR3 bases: TGCAGCTTCCCACGGCGGTTCCCCTACGAGCAGTACTTC. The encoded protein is CSFPRRFPYEQYF.

This CDR3 is CASSRGQGPQETQYF. CDR3 in DNA: TGTGCCAGTAGTAGGGGACAGGGCCCCCAGGAGACCCAGTACTTC. The J gene is TRBJ2-5, the V gene TRBV19; 9 nucleotides match TRBD1. Germline V gene sequence: CDR1 LNHDA, CDR2 SQIVND (reference sequence). With 4 bases clipped from V and 5 bases from J, the junction kept 8 bases outside the gene matches. The CDR3 has 15 residues.

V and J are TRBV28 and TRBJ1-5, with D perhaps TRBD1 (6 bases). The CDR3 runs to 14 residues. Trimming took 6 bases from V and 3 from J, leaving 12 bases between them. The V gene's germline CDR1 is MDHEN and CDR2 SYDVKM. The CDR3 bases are TGTGCCAGCAGACAAACAGGGTCCAATCAGCCCCAGCATTTT. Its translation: CASRQTGSNQPQHF.

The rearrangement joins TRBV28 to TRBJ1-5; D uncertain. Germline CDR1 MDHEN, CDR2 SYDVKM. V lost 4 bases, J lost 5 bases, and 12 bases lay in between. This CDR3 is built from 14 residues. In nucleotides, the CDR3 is TGTGCCAGCAGTTCTGTCGTGGAGTATCAGCCCCAGCATTTT. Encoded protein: CASSSVVEYQPQHF.

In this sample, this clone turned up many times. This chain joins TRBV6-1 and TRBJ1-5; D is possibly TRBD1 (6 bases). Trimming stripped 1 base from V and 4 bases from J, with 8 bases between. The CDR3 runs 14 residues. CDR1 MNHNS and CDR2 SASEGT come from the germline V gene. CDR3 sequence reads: CASSEVRGNQPQHF. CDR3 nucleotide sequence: TGTGCCAGCAGTGAAGTTAGGGGGAATCAGCCCCAGCATTTT.

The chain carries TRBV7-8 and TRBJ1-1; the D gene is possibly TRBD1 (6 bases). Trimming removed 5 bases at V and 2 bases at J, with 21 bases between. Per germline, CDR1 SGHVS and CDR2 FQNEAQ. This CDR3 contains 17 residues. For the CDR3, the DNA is TGTGCCAGCAGCGCACGGGGAACACAGGGCTTAAACACTGAAGCTTTCTTT. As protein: CASSARGTQGLNTEAFF. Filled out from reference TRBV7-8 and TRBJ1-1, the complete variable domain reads GAGVSQSPRYKVAKRGQDVALRCDPISGHVSLFWYQQALGQGPEFLTYFQNEAQLDKSGLPSDRFFAERPEGSVSTLKIQRTQQEDSAVYLCASSARGTQGLNTEAFFGQGTRLTVV.